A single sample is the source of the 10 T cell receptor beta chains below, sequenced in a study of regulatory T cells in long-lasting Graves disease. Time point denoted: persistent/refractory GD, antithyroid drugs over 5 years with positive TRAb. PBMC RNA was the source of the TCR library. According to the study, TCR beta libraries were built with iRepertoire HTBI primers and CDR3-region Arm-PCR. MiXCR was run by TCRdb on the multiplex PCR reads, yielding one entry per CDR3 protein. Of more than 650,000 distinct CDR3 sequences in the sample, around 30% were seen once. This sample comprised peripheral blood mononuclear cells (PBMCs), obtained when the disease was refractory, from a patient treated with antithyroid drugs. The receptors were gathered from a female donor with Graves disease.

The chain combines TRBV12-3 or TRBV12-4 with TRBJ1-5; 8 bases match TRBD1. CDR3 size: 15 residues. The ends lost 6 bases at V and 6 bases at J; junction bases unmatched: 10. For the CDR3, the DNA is TGTGCCAGCAGGATCCCGACAGGGGACGGTCAGCCCCAGCATTTT. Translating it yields CASRIPTGDGQPQHF.

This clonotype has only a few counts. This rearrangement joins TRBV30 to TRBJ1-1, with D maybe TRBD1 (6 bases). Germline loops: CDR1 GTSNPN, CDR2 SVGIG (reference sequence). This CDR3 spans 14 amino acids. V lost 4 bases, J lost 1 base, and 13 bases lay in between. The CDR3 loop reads CAWTPGQRNTEAFF. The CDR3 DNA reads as TGTGCCTGGACACCCGGACAGCGGAACACTGAAGCTTTCTTT.

The CDR3 reads CASTPDRVGYTF. DNA of the CDR3: TGTGCCAGTACACCAGACAGGGTCGGCTACACCTTC. V and J are TRBV19 and TRBJ1-2, with TRBD1 matching 7 bases. J was trimmed by 8 bases and V by 7 bases; bases with no gene match: 7. CDR1 is LNHDA, CDR2 SQIVND, per germline (reference sequence). This CDR3 has 12 amino acids.

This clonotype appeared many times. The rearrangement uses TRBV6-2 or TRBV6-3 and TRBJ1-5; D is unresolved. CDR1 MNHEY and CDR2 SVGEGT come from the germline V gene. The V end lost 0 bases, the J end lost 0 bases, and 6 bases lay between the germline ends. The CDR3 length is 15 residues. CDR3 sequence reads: CASSYSRDSNQPQHF. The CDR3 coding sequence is TGTGCCAGCAGTTACTCGAGGGATAGCAATCAGCCCCAGCATTTT.

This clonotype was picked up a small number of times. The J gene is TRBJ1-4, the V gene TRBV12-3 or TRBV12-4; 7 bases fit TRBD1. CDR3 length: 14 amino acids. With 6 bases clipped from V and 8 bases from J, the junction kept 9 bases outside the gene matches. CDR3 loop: CASRRTGATEKLFF. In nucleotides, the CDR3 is TGTGCCAGCAGAAGGACAGGAGCGACGGAAAAACTGTTTTTT.

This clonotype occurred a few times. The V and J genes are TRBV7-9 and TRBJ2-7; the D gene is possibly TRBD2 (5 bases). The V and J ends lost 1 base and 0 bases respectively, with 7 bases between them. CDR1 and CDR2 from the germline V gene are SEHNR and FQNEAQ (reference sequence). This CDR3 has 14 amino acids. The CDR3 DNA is TGTGCCAGCAGCTTAGAAGCGGTCTCCTACGAGCAGTACTTC. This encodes CASSLEAVSYEQYF. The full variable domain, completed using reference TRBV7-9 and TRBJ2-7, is DTGVSQNPRHKITKRGQNVTFRCDPISEHNRLYWYRQTLGQGPEFLTYFQNEAQLEKSRLLSDRFSAERPKGSFSTLEIQRTEQGDSAMYLCASSLEAVSYEQYFGPGTRLTVT.

The CDR3 sequence: CAISVTGKETQYF. In nucleotides, the CDR3 is TGTGCCATCAGCGTTACAGGGAAAGAGACCCAGTACTTC. The V and J genes are TRBV10-3 and TRBJ2-5; D is possibly TRBD1 (6 bases). The CDR3 covers 13 residues. CDR1 and CDR2 (germline): ENHRY, SYGVKD. V lost 6 bases to trimming and J lost 3 bases, with 11 bases between them.

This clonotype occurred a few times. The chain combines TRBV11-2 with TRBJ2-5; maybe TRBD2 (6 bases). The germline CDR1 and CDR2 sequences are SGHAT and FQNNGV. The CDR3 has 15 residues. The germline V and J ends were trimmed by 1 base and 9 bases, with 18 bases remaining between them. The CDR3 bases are TGTGCCAGCAGCTTAGTCCGGGAGCCGACCTCCTCCCAGTACTTC. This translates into CASSLVREPTSSQYF.

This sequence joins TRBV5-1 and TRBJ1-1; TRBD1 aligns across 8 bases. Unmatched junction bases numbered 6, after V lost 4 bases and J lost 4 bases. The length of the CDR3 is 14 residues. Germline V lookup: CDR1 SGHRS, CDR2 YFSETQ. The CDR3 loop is CASSIDRGGTEAFF. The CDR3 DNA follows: TGCGCCAGCAGCATTGACAGGGGAGGCACTGAAGCTTTCTTT.

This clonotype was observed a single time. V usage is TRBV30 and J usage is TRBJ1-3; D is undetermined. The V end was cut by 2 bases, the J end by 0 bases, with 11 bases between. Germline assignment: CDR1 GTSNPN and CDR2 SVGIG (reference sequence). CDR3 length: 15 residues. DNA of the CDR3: TGTGCCTGGAGTCGCCCTAAAAGCTCTGGAAACACCATATATTTT. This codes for CAWSRPKSSGNTIYF.